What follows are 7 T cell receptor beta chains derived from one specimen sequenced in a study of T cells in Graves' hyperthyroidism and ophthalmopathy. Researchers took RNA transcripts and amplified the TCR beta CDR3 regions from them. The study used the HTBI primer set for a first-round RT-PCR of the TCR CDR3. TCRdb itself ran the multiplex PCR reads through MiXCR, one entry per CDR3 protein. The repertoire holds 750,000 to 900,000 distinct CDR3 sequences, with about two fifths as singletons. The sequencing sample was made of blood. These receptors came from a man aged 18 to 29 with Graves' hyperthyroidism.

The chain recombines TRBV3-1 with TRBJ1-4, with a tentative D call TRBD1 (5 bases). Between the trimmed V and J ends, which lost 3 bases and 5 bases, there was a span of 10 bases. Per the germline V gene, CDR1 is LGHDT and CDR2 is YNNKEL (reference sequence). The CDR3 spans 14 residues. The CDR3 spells CASSHRDGNEKLFF. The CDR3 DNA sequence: TGTGCCAGCAGCCACCGGGACGGCAATGAAAAACTGTTTTTT.

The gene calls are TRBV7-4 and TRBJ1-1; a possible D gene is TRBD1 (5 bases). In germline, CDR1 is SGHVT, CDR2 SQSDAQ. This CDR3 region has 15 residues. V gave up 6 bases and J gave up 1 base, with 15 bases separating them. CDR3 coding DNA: TGTGCCAGCAGATCTCGACAGACCCCGAACACTGAAGCTTTCTTT. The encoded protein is CASRSRQTPNTEAFF.

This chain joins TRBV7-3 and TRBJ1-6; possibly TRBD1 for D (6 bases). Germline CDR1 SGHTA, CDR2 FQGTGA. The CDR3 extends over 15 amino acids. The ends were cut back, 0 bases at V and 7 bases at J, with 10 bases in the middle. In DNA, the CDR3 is TGTGCCAGCAGCTTAACAGGTGACAGGAATTCACCCCTCCACTTT. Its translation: CASSLTGDRNSPLHF.

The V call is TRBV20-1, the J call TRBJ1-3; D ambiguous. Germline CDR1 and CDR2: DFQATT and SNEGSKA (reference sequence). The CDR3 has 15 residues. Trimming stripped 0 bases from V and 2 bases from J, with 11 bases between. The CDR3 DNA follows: TGCAGTGCTAGAGAAGGACTTTTCCCTGGAAACACCATATATTTT. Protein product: CSAREGLFPGNTIYF.

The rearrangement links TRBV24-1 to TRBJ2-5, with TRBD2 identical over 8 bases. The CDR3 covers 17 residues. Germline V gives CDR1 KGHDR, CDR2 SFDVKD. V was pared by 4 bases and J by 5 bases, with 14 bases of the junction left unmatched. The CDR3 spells CATSEYWSGGTAETQYF. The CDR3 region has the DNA TGTGCCACCAGTGAGTATTGGAGCGGGGGAACGGCGGAGACCCAGTACTTC.

The CDR3, as DNA: TGCAGCGTGGGGACAGGGAAGTACGAGCAGTACTTC. This codes for CSVGTGKYEQYF. This rearrangement joins TRBV29-1 to TRBJ2-7, with 9 bases that match TRBD1. Trimming at V came to 6 bases and at J to 4 bases, leaving 4 bases not matched to a gene. Germline V gives CDR1 SQVTM, CDR2 ANQGSEA. This CDR3 has 12 residues.

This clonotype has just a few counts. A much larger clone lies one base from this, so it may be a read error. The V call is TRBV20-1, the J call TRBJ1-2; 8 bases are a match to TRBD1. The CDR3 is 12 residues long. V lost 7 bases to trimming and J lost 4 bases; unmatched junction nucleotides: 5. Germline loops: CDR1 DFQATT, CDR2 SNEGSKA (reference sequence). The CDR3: CSVLDRAYGYTF. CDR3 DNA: TGCAGTGTCTTGGACAGGGCCTATGGCTACACCTTC.